This T cell receptor (beta chain) appears in the sequencing data of a study of prognosis after radiotherapy for stage I lung cancer. From genomic DNA, TCR beta CDR3 was amplified by two-round multiplex PCR. Gene-specific primers for each TRBV and TRBJ gene drove first-round PCR. TCRdb reanalysed the multiplex PCR reads using MiXCR and keeps one entry per CDR3 protein. The table shows some 60,000 distinct CDR3 sequences, with approximately 25% occurring only once. The V gene lost 4 bases and the J gene lost 11 bases, with 14 bases spanning the gap. Per the germline V gene, CDR1 is LGHDT and CDR2 is YNNKEL (reference sequence). This CDR3 contains 13 residues. The sample holds many counts of this clonotype.

Sample: PBMCs, taken before or after stereotactic body radiation therapy (not recorded which). V gene TRBV3-1 combines with J gene TRBJ1-4; D is uncertain. This receptor was obtained from a donor aged 50 or older with non-small cell lung cancer. The CDR3 DNA is TGTGCCAGCAGCCTACAGATCGAACGTAAACTGTTTTTT. Translating it yields CASSLQIERKLFF.